These 19 T cell receptor beta chains came from one sample sequenced in a study of molecular identifiers for immune sequencing clone quantification. TCRdb re-called the PCR reads through MiXCR, storing one row per CDR3 protein. The table lists 90,000 to 120,000 distinct CDR3 sequences, roughly 38% of them singletons. The specimen was naive CD8+ T cells from blood, with Jurkat cell RNA spiked in. Subset noted: FACS-sorted CD8+CD4-CCR7+CD45RA+ naive T cells. Receptor source: a human donor in good health. Some libraries in this study had Jurkat cell RNA spiked in.

As to this clonotype: A much larger clone differs from this one at a single base, so this may be a read error. The chain carries TRBV12-3 or TRBV12-4 and TRBJ2-5; D remains unclear. The CDR3 runs to 13 residues. The CDR3 coding sequence is TGTGCCATCAGTTTAGAAAACCAAGAGACCCAGTACTTC. Protein: CAISLENQETQYF.

This clonotype was observed at least ten times. The CDR3 region has the DNA TGTGCCAGCAGCTCCCCCGTCTCTTATACTACCTACGAGCAGTACTTC. This gives the protein CASSSPVSYTTYEQYF. The J gene is TRBJ2-7, the V gene TRBV11-2; D gene uncertain. The CDR3 length is 16 residues. The germline gives CDR1 SGHAT, CDR2 FQNNGV. V was trimmed by 4 bases and J by 2 bases, leaving 18 bases between them.

The chain carries TRBV20-1 and TRBJ2-7; D is undetermined. This CDR3 is built from 12 residues. Germline V gene sequence: CDR1 DFQATT, CDR2 SNEGSKA (reference sequence). V was trimmed by 6 bases and J by 1 base, leaving 10 bases between them. This chain's CDR3 is CSAQDGSYEQYF. The CDR3 DNA follows: TGCAGTGCCCAGGACGGGTCCTACGAGCAGTACTTC.

The chain is built from TRBV7-9 and TRBJ1-6, with TRBD1 as a possible D gene (5 bases). This CDR3 is built from 13 residues. The germline V gene encodes CDR1 SEHNR and CDR2 FQNEAQ (reference sequence). V shed 3 bases and J shed 7 bases, with 7 bases lying between them. The CDR3 DNA is TGTGCCAGCAGCTTGGGACCGAATTCACCCCTCCACTTT. This sequence encodes CASSLGPNSPLHF.

CDR3 sequence (DNA): TGTGCCAGCAGTTTATTGACGTGGGGGGAGCTGTTTTTT. Amino acids: CASSLLTWGELFF. This chain connects TRBV27 to TRBJ2-2; D is ambiguous. The CDR3 totals 13 residues. With 1 base removed from V and 8 bases from J, the gap between germline ends came to 8 bases. Germline-derived CDR1 and CDR2 are MNHEY and SMNVEV (reference sequence).

The V and J genes are TRBV19 and TRBJ2-7; unclear D gene. The CDR3 consists of 13 residues. Germline values: CDR1 LNHDA, CDR2 SQIVND (reference sequence). The V and J ends lost 1 base and 2 bases respectively, with 6 bases between them. CDR3: CASSIGDTYEQYF. The CDR3 DNA follows: TGTGCCAGTAGTATAGGGGATACCTACGAGCAGTACTTC.

Only one count was recorded for this clonotype. In DNA, the CDR3 is TGTGCCAGCAGTTACTATCGTGAGCAGTTCTTC. Its protein product is CASSYYREQFF. This sequence joins TRBV6-5 and TRBJ2-1; no clear D gene. The V gene lost 1 base and the J gene lost 9 bases, with 4 bases spanning the gap. This CDR3 has 11 amino acids. Germline V lookup: CDR1 MNHEY, CDR2 SVGAGI.

This clonotype turned up a few times. This chain connects TRBV4-1 to TRBJ2-7; D not resolved. The CDR3 spans 12 residues. V was shortened by 3 bases and J by 1 base, with 4 bases between the two germline ends. The germline V gene has CDR1 MGHRA and CDR2 YSYEKL. The CDR3 DNA reads as TGCGCCAGCAGCCACGGATCCTACGAGCAGTACTTC. Translating it yields CASSHGSYEQYF.

The rearrangement uses TRBV5-5 and TRBJ2-2, with D possibly being TRBD1 (5 bases). CDR3 length: 15 residues. Germline lookup yields CDR1 SGHKS and CDR2 YYEKEE (reference sequence). V was shortened by 1 base and J by 2 bases, with 9 bases between the two germline ends. The CDR3 sequence is CASSLTTGNTGELFF. The CDR3 DNA reads as TGTGCCAGCAGCTTGACAACAGGAAACACCGGGGAGCTGTTTTTT.

Remarks on this clonotype: A much larger clonotype is one base distant, so this may be a read error. The rearrangement joins TRBV7-8 to TRBJ2-3; 7 bases line up with TRBD1. CDR1 is SGHVS, CDR2 FQNEAQ, per germline. There are 12 residues in the CDR3. The CDR3 nucleotides read TGTGCCAGCTGCTTAGGGGGCGATACGCAGTATTTT. It specifies CASCLGGDTQYF.

Concerning this clonotype: A read error is possible here, since a much larger clone lies one base away. The chain uses TRBV9 and TRBJ2-3; D is uncertain. Germline loops: CDR1 SGDLS, CDR2 YYNGEE. The CDR3 loop spans 16 amino acids. The CDR3 DNA follows: TGTGCCAGCAGCGTAGCTTCGGGCGGAGCCGGAGATACGCAGAATTTT. It encodes CASSVASGGAGDTQNF.

This clonotype has a count of ten or more. The V gene is TRBV5-1, the J gene TRBJ2-4, with TRBD1 identical over 9 bases. Losses at the gene ends were 5 bases for V and 0 bases for J; bases not matched to a gene: 12. Germline V gene sequence: CDR1 SGHRS, CDR2 YFSETQ. This CDR3 is 18 amino acids long. CDR3 nucleotides: TGCGCCAGCAGACCCGGGACAGGGAGGGTAGGAGCCAAAAACATTCAGTACTTC. Its protein product is CASRPGTGRVGAKNIQYF.

This clonotype was seen ten or more times. The chain employs TRBV10-3 and TRBJ2-5, with 7 positions matching TRBD2. The CDR3 has 18 amino acids. The trim removed 2 bases at V and 3 bases at J, leaving 15 bases unmatched. From germline, CDR1 is ENHRY and CDR2 SYGVKD. For the CDR3, the DNA is TGTGCCATCAGTGAGGGGCTAGCGGTAGGCGTGGCGGAAGAGACCCAGTACTTC. Translated: CAISEGLAVGVAEETQYF.

This clonotype was seen ten or more times. The chain links TRBV27 to TRBJ2-6, with 8 positions matching TRBD2. Germline-derived CDR1 and CDR2 are MNHEY and SMNVEV (reference sequence). This CDR3 spans 15 amino acids. V was clipped by 5 bases and J by 4 bases; unmatched bases: 4. The CDR3 protein is CASSPASGGANVLTF. CDR3 DNA sequence: TGTGCCAGCAGTCCTGCTAGCGGGGGGGCCAACGTCCTGACTTTC.

This clonotype was observed a handful of times. The gene calls are TRBV29-1 and TRBJ2-7; TRBD2 matches 10 bases. There are 18 residues in the CDR3. Germline CDR1 is SQVTM and CDR2 is ANQGSEA. After removal of 2 bases from V and 3 bases from J, the junction contained 16 bases not matched to a gene. The CDR3 nucleotides are TGCAGCGTTGAAATCCTAGCGGGAGTAAGTCAGTCTAACTACGAGCAGTACTTC. Amino acid sequence: CSVEILAGVSQSNYEQYF.

J is TRBJ1-1 and V is TRBV7-9; D is uncertain. V dropped 5 bases and J dropped 2 bases, with 3 bases sitting between them. The CDR3 runs to 11 residues. Per germline, CDR1 SEHNR and CDR2 FQNEAQ (reference sequence). CDR3 DNA: TGTGCCAGCAGCATCAACACTGAAGCTTTCTTT. Its translation is CASSINTEAFF.

This clonotype was counted at least ten times. This sequence joins TRBV5-1 and TRBJ1-5; D gene uncertain. The germline V gene has CDR1 SGHRS and CDR2 YFSETQ. The V gene lost 3 bases and the J gene lost 4 bases, with 8 bases spanning the gap. The CDR3 length is 13 residues. CDR3 amino acids: CASSSLPNQPQHF. The DNA for the CDR3 is TGCGCCAGCAGCTCTCTGCCTAATCAGCCCCAGCATTTT.

This clonotype was seen a handful of times. This chain joins TRBV4-2 and TRBJ2-3, with TRBD2 identical over 11 bases. This CDR3 is 16 amino acids long. Germline-derived CDR1 and CDR2 are LGHNA and YNFKEQ. With 2 bases clipped from V and 4 bases from J, the junction kept 5 bases outside the gene matches. The CDR3, as DNA: TGTGCCAGCAGCCAACTACTAGCGGGAGTAGCAGATACGCAGTATTTT. Encoded protein: CASSQLLAGVADTQYF.

J is TRBJ1-2 and V is TRBV28; 7 positions match TRBD1. The CDR3 is 16 residues long. Trimming removed 1 base from V and 6 bases from J; junction bases left unmatched: 11. CDR1 is MDHEN and CDR2 is SYDVKM in the germline V gene. CDR3 DNA sequence: TGTGCCAGCAGTTTATCGGGGACAGACATTAGCCATGGCTACACCTTC. It translates to CASSLSGTDISHGYTF.